This entry lists 8 T cell receptor beta chains sequenced from one sample in a study of response to subunit inactivated influenza vaccine. TCRdb re-analysed the RT-PCR reads in MiXCR, keeping a single row per CDR3 protein. The data contain 500,000 to 600,000 distinct CDR3 sequences, 16% of them singletons. The specimen was CD4+ T cells sorted from PBMCs, collected around 25 months after vaccination. The receptors derive from a man between 50 and 70 years old who received an inactivated influenza vaccine.

The rearrangement links TRBV10-3 to TRBJ2-1; 7 bases map to TRBD1. J gave up 8 bases and V 6 bases, and 7 bases lay outside the gene matches. This CDR3 contains 13 residues. Germline lookup yields CDR1 ENHRY and CDR2 SYGVKD. The CDR3 region has the DNA TGTGCCATCAGAACAACAGGGGCCGATGAGCAGTTCTTC. Amino acid sequence: CAIRTTGADEQFF.

This clonotype was detected a few times. The gene calls are TRBV4-1 and TRBJ2-5; the D gene is possibly TRBD2 (6 bases). V was trimmed by 1 base and J by 1 base, leaving 13 bases between them. Per germline, CDR1 MGHRA and CDR2 YSYEKL. The CDR3 is made up of 16 amino acids. Written as DNA, the CDR3 is TGCGCCAGCAGCCAAGCCTTTGGACTACTCCAAGAGACCCAGTACTTC. Translated: CASSQAFGLLQETQYF.

V gene TRBV6-2 or TRBV6-3 combines with J gene TRBJ2-7, with no clear D. Trimming stripped 2 bases from V and 3 bases from J, with 14 bases between. The germline CDR1 and CDR2 sequences are MNHEY and SVGEGT. The CDR3 totals 15 residues. The CDR3 nucleotides are TGTGCCAGCAGTTACCATCTCCTGCGCGGCTACGAGCAGTACTTC. This codes for CASSYHLLRGYEQYF.

At least ten counts were recorded for this clonotype. This chain links TRBV20-1 with TRBJ2-3; D possibly corresponds to TRBD2 (6 bases). The CDR3 has 14 amino acids. V was shortened by 4 bases and J by 1 base, with 12 bases between the two germline ends. Per germline, CDR1 DFQATT and CDR2 SNEGSKA (reference sequence). The CDR3 sequence is CSAMRGAGTDTQYF. The CDR3 region has the DNA TGCAGTGCTATGCGCGGGGCGGGCACAGATACGCAGTATTTT.

This clonotype turned up a few times. The chain combines TRBV10-3 with TRBJ1-5; TRBD1 is a possible D gene (6 bases). From germline, CDR1 is ENHRY and CDR2 SYGVKD. Between the trimmed V and J ends, which lost 4 bases and 6 bases, there was a span of 10 bases. CDR3 length equals 13 residues. The CDR3 DNA follows: TGTGCCATCAGTGCACAGGGTTTTCAGCCCCAGCATTTT. Translation: CAISAQGFQPQHF.

The chain carries TRBV6-1 and TRBJ1-4, with D unresolved. This CDR3 spans 15 amino acids. The V gene lost 10 bases and the J gene lost 9 bases, with 24 bases spanning the gap. Per the germline V gene, CDR1 is MNHNS and CDR2 is SASEGT. In DNA, the CDR3 is TGTGCCACCGGAGGGCCTGGCGATCACGAGAAAAAACTGTTTTTT. Amino acid sequence: CATGGPGDHEKKLFF.

The CDR3 bases are TGCAGTGCTTGGACAGCGAACACCGGGGAGCTGTTTTTT. Its translation: CSAWTANTGELFF. The chain couples TRBV20-1 to TRBJ2-2, with D possibly being TRBD1 (6 bases). The CDR3 extends over 13 amino acids. Germline values: CDR1 DFQATT, CDR2 SNEGSKA (reference sequence). The V end was cut by 5 bases, the J end by 0 bases, with 7 bases between.

This clonotype was detected ten times or more. The gene calls are TRBV29-1 and TRBJ2-7; D might be TRBD1 or TRBD2, each matching 5 bases. Trimming took off 6 bases at V and 6 bases at J, with 18 bases between the two ends. From germline, CDR1 is SQVTM and CDR2 ANQGSEA. The CDR3 consists of 13 residues. CDR3 DNA sequence: TGCAGCGTCTCGGACGGGGCAGGTTTCGAGCAGTACTTC. Translation gives CSVSDGAGFEQYF.